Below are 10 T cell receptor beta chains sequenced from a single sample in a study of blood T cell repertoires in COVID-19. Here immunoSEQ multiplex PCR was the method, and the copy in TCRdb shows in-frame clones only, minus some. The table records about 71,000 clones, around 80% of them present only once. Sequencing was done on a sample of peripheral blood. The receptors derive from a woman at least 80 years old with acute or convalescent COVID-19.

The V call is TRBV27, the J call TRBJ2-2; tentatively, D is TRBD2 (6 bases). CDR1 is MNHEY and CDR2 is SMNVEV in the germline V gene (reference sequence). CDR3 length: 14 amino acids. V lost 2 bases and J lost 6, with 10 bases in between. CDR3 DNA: TGTGCCAGCAGTTTAGCGGGAAGACCCGGGGAGCTGTTTTTT. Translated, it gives CASSLAGRPGELFF.

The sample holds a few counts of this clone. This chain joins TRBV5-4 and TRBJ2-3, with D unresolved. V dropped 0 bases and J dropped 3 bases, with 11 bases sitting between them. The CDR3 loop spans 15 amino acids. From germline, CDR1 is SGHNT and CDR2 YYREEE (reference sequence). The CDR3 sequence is CASSLGLELTDTQYF. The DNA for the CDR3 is TGTGCCAGCAGCTTGGGTCTAGAGCTAACAGATACGCAGTATTTT. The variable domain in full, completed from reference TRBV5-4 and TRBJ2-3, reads ETGVTQSPTHLIKTRGQQVTLRCSSQSGHNTVSWYQQALGQGPQFIFQYYREEENGRGNFPPRFSGLQFPNYSSELNVNALELDDSALYLCASSLGLELTDTQYFGPGTRLTVL.

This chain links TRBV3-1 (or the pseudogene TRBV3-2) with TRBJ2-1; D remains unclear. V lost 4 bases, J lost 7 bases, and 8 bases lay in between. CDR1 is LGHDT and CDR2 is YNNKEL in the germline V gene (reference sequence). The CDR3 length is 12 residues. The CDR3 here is CASSLLVNEQFF. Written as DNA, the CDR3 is TGTGCCAGCAGCCTACTCGTGAATGAGCAGTTCTTC.

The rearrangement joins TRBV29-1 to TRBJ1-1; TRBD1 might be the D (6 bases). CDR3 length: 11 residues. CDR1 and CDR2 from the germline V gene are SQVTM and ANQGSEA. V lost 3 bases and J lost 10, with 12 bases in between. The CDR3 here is CSVEDQGRAFF. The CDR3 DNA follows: TGCAGCGTTGAGGACCAGGGGAGAGCTTTCTTT.

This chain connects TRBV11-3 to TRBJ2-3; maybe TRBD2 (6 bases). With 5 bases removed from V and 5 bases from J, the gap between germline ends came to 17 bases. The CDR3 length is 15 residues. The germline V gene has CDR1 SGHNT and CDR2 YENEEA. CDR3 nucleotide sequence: TGTGCCAGCAGCCGAGGGGAGCGGGCGGAAGATACGCAGTATTTT. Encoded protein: CASSRGERAEDTQYF.

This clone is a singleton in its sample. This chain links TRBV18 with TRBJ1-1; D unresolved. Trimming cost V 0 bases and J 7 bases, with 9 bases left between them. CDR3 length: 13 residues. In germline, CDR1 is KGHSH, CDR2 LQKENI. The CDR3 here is CASSPPLGVEAFF. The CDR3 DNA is TGTGCCAGCTCACCACCGTTGGGCGTTGAAGCTTTCTTT. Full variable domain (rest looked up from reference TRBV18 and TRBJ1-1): NAGVMQNPRHLVRRRGQEARLRCSPMKGHSHVYWYRQLPEEGLKFMVYLQKENIIDESGMPKERFSAEFPKEGPSILRIQQVVRGDSAAYFCASSPPLGVEAFFGQGTRLTVV.

Here the CDR3 reads CASNQQGANRNEQFF. The CDR3 region has the DNA TGTGCCAGCAATCAACAGGGGGCAAATAGAAATGAGCAGTTCTTC. The chain joins TRBV28 to TRBJ2-1, with 9 nucleotides matching TRBD1. Germline V gene data show CDR1 as MDHEN and CDR2 as SYDVKM. CDR3 length: 15 residues. The trim removed 7 bases at V and 7 bases at J, leaving 11 bases unmatched.

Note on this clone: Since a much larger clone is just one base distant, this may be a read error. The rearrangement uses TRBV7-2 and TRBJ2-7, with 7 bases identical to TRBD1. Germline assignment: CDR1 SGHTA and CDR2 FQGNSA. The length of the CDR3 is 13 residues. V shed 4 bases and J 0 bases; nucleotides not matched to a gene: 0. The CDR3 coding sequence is TGTGCCAGCAGCTGGGACAGCTCCTACGAGCAGTACTTC. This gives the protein CASSWDSSYEQYF.

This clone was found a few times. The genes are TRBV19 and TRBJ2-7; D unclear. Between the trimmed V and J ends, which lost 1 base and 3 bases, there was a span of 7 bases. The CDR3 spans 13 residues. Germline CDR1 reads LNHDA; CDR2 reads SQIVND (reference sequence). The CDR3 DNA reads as TGTGCCAGTAGTATAGCGCCAGACTACGAGCAGTACTTC. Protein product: CASSIAPDYEQYF. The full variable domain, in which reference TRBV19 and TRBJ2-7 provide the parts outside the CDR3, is DGGITQSPKYLFRKEGQNVTLSCEQNLNHDAMYWYRQDPGQGLRLIYYSQIVNDFQKGDIAEGYSVSREKKESFPLTVTSAQKNPTAFYLCASSIAPDYEQYFGPGTRLTVT.

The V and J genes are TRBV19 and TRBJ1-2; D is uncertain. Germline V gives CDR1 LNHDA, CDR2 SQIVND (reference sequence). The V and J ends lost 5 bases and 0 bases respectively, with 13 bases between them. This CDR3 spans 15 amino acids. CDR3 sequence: CASSSVGRTNYGYTF. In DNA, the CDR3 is TGTGCCAGTAGTTCAGTCGGGAGGACTAACTATGGCTACACCTTC. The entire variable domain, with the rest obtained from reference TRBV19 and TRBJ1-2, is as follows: DGGITQSPKYLFRKEGQNVTLSCEQNLNHDAMYWYRQDPGQGLRLIYYSQIVNDFQKGDIAEGYSVSREKKESFPLTVTSAQKNPTAFYLCASSSVGRTNYGYTFGSGTRLTVV.